A selection of T cell receptor beta chains follows, all from one sample in a study of regulatory T cells in long-lasting Graves disease. Each CDR3 protein is one row after TCRdb ran MiXCR on the multiplex PCR reads. Of more than 350,000 distinct CDR3 sequences listed, just under 15% are singletons. These data were also filed under a second study, of T cells in Graves' hyperthyroidism and ophthalmopathy.

Sequences were derived from peripheral blood mononuclear cells (PBMCs), sampled at new diagnosis, from a patient treated with antithyroid drugs. Receptors originate from a woman aged 25 to 39 with Graves disease. CDR3s leave out the opening cysteine and the closing phenylalanine or tryptophan. The order of the fields is D gene, V gene, CDR3 protein. A D gene is named only where the DNA matches it firmly.

d_gene: TRBD2; v_gene: TRBV3-1; CDR3aa: ASSQDPQGLGEDTQY
d_gene: .; v_gene: TRBV4-2; CDR3aa: ASSQVSQRTDGDTQY
d_gene: TRBD1; v_gene: TRBV5-1; CDR3aa: ASSLHRGNTEAF
d_gene: .; v_gene: TRBV30; CDR3aa: AWLTPGLYEQY
d_gene: TRBD1; v_gene: TRBV19; CDR3aa: ASSIGGTGNYEQY
d_gene: .; v_gene: TRBV13; CDR3aa: ASSLTVAKNIQY
d_gene: .; v_gene: TRBV18; CDR3aa: ASSPPSAMGYT
d_gene: TRBD1; v_gene: TRBV5-6; CDR3aa: ASSPGQGASTGELF
d_gene: TRBD2; v_gene: TRBV11-3; CDR3aa: ASGGNRGLAGGSSYNEQF
d_gene: .; v_gene: TRBV5-1; CDR3aa: ASSLGDQFEAF
d_gene: TRBD1; v_gene: TRBV11-2; CDR3aa: ASSLQTGVGTEAF
d_gene: .; v_gene: TRBV18; CDR3aa: ASSPDPSGNTIY
d_gene: .; v_gene: TRBV5-1; CDR3aa: ASSALINGGTEAF
d_gene: .; v_gene: TRBV11-2; CDR3aa: ASSLGSIAYEQY
d_gene: TRBD2; v_gene: TRBV12-3/TRBV12-4; CDR3aa: ASSSGVVASGYEQY
d_gene: TRBD1; v_gene: TRBV20-1; CDR3aa: SAKPSGQAFTGELF
d_gene: .; v_gene: TRBV6-1; CDR3aa: ASSETHKVEAF
d_gene: TRBD2; v_gene: TRBV19; CDR3aa: ASKAGSGTDTQY
d_gene: TRBD1; v_gene: TRBV7-2; CDR3aa: ASSLGTGTFYQPQH
d_gene: TRBD1; v_gene: TRBV27; CDR3aa: ASNPRGAGGGYT
d_gene: .; v_gene: TRBV4-1; CDR3aa: ASSQDTGPVAKNIQY
d_gene: .; v_gene: TRBV12-3/TRBV12-4; CDR3aa: ASTPFFGGQLNQPQH
d_gene: .; v_gene: TRBV25-1; CDR3aa: ASSESATRIYEQY
d_gene: .; v_gene: TRBV12-5; CDR3aa: ASGLSGFQLI
d_gene: .; v_gene: TRBV2; CDR3aa: ASSADSYEQY
d_gene: .; v_gene: TRBV11-2; CDR3aa: ASSLAGQLNSPLH
d_gene: TRBD1; v_gene: TRBV7-9; CDR3aa: ASSVNAGTGGKTDTQY
d_gene: TRBD2; v_gene: TRBV6-2/TRBV6-3; CDR3aa: ASSYADGTSGPLAKNIQY
d_gene: TRBD1; v_gene: TRBV18; CDR3aa: ASPPTGGNYGYT
d_gene: TRBD1; v_gene: TRBV19; CDR3aa: ASTLRQGARGYGYT
d_gene: .; v_gene: TRBV7-3; CDR3aa: ASSLRGGAPSSGANVLT
d_gene: TRBD1; v_gene: TRBV12-3/TRBV12-4; CDR3aa: ASSFRTGAETQY
d_gene: .; v_gene: TRBV30; CDR3aa: AWKEGQTYEQY
d_gene: TRBD1; v_gene: TRBV24-1; CDR3aa: AIVQGEKNTEAF
d_gene: .; v_gene: TRBV10-3; CDR3aa: AISESRPAGYEQY
d_gene: TRBD2; v_gene: TRBV7-3; CDR3aa: ASSFGLAGGGEQF
d_gene: .; v_gene: TRBV19; CDR3aa: ASSIEGFVNTEAF
d_gene: .; v_gene: TRBV28; CDR3aa: ASRGLQQY
d_gene: TRBD2; v_gene: TRBV7-3; CDR3aa: ASSPGLAGGPVYQETQY
d_gene: .; v_gene: TRBV5-6; CDR3aa: ASSWIWPQTVNEQF
d_gene: .; v_gene: TRBV28; CDR3aa: ASSLWGVNYGYT
d_gene: .; v_gene: TRBV11-2; CDR3aa: ASSLVPAERNYGYT
d_gene: .; v_gene: TRBV20-1; CDR3aa: SASLGPMNTEAF
d_gene: .; v_gene: TRBV29-1; CDR3aa: SVEVGETQY
d_gene: .; v_gene: TRBV30; CDR3aa: AWKGRANYGYT
d_gene: TRBD1; v_gene: TRBV3-1; CDR3aa: ASSSRPGQVQPQH
d_gene: .; v_gene: TRBV19; CDR3aa: ASELLNTGELF
d_gene: .; v_gene: TRBV6-1; CDR3aa: ASSPEGNEQY
d_gene: .; v_gene: TRBV9; CDR3aa: ATSSGSGANVLT
d_gene: TRBD2; v_gene: TRBV12-3/TRBV12-4; CDR3aa: ASSLGTSGSYRLYEQY
d_gene: TRBD2; v_gene: TRBV30; CDR3aa: AWSVRASGRIEQY
d_gene: TRBD2; v_gene: TRBV6-2/TRBV6-3; CDR3aa: ASGSGIYEQY
d_gene: .; v_gene: TRBV6-5; CDR3aa: ASSYSRNRINTDTQY
d_gene: .; v_gene: TRBV28; CDR3aa: ASSLSEGAGEQY
d_gene: .; v_gene: TRBV3-1; CDR3aa: ASSPSERNIQY
d_gene: .; v_gene: TRBV20-1; CDR3aa: SANPQVAGNEQF
d_gene: TRBD2; v_gene: TRBV6-5; CDR3aa: ASSYNLGLATSEQF
d_gene: .; v_gene: TRBV12-3/TRBV12-4; CDR3aa: ASSLVAAGAYETQY